The 31 T cell receptor beta chains reported below all come from one sample, sequenced in a study of T cell responses to AZD1222 COVID-19 vaccine. Method: immunoSEQ multiplex PCR; TCRdb's copy keeps in-frame clones and lacks some. The sample consists of approximately 120,000 clones, about 85% of them appearing once. The material was peripheral blood, obtained 28 days after the second AZD1222 dose. The receptor set was obtained from an adult who received the AZD1222 COVID-19 vaccine.

The chain is built from TRBV5-5 and TRBJ1-2; D is ambiguous. Germline V gives CDR1 SGHKS, CDR2 YYEKEE (reference sequence). V shed 0 bases and J shed 3 bases, with 9 bases lying between them. The CDR3 totals 14 residues. The CDR3 reads CASSLGSGYYGYTF. CDR3 in DNA: TGTGCCAGCAGCTTGGGCTCAGGCTACTATGGCTACACCTTC.

This clone has just one count. The genes are TRBV6-2 or TRBV6-3 and TRBJ2-1; D may be TRBD2 (6 bases). Germline loops: CDR1 MNHEY, CDR2 SVGEGT. This CDR3 has 15 residues. V gave up 2 bases and J gave up 1 base, with 9 bases separating them. DNA for the CDR3: TGTGCCAGCAGTTACGCGGGAAAATCCTACAATGAGCAGTTCTTC. This encodes CASSYAGKSYNEQFF.

The rearrangement uses TRBV14 and TRBJ2-3; 9 nucleotides align to TRBD2. V lost 0 bases, J lost 4 bases, and 14 bases stayed unmatched. The CDR3 has 19 amino acids. CDR1 is SGHDN and CDR2 is FVKESK in the germline V gene. The CDR3: CASSQDLIKRGGAADTQYF. The CDR3 region has the DNA TGTGCCAGCAGCCAAGATCTAATAAAACGCGGGGGGGCCGCAGATACGCAGTATTTT. Combining the CDR3 with reference TRBV14 and TRBJ2-3 gives the whole variable domain EAGVTQFPSHSVIEKGQTVTLRCDPISGHDNLYWYRRVMGKEIKFLLHFVKESKQDESGMPNNRFLAERTGGTYSTLKVQPAELEDSGVYFCASSQDLIKRGGAADTQYFGPGTRLTVL.

This clone was picked up many times. This chain connects TRBV2 to TRBJ1-3; 7 bases match TRBD1. From germline, CDR1 is SNHLY and CDR2 FYNNEI. With V trimmed by 6 bases and J by 5 bases, 7 bases remained unmatched. CDR3 size: 14 residues. CDR3 coding DNA: TGTGCCAGCAGAGGAGGGGGCTTACGAAACACCATATATTTT. Protein product: CASRGGGLRNTIYF. The complete variable domain, with remaining parts taken from reference TRBV2 and TRBJ1-3, reads EPEVTQTPSHQVTQMGQEVILRCVPISNHLYFYWYRQILGQKVEFLVSFYNNEISEKSEIFDDQFSVERPDGSNFTLKIRSTKLEDSAMYFCASRGGGLRNTIYFGEGSWLTVV.

This clone was detected only once. The V gene is TRBV2, the J gene TRBJ2-7; unclear D gene. The V and J ends lost 2 bases and 0 bases respectively, with 8 bases between them. Germline loops: CDR1 SNHLY, CDR2 FYNNEI. CDR3 size: 14 residues. The DNA for the CDR3 is TGTGCCAGCAGTGAACGGTTCGCCTCCTACGAGCAGTACTTC. Its protein is CASSERFASYEQYF.

This chain connects TRBV7-9 to TRBJ2-7, with TRBD2 matching over 10 bases. Germline V lookup: CDR1 SEHNR, CDR2 FQNEAQ (reference sequence). This CDR3 region has 12 residues. J gave up 12 bases and V 5 bases, and 7 bases lay outside the gene matches. As DNA, the CDR3 is TGTGCCAGCAGCGCAGCGGGGGGGCTATTGTACTTC. Translating gives CASSAAGGLLYF.

The chain is built from TRBV2 and TRBJ2-5; 10 bases map to TRBD2. The germline V gene encodes CDR1 SNHLY and CDR2 FYNNEI. CDR3 length equals 14 residues. J was trimmed by 2 bases and V by 11 bases; bases with no gene match: 8. The CDR3 reads CASGLAGVQETQYF. The CDR3 DNA sequence: TGTGCCTCCGGGCTAGCGGGGGTTCAAGAGACCCAGTACTTC.

This chain joins TRBV11-1 and TRBJ1-2; 12 bases are shared with TRBD1. Per the germline V gene, CDR1 is SGHAT and CDR2 is FQDESV (reference sequence). The J segment lost 6 bases and the V segment lost 3 bases, leaving 8 bases of the junction unmatched. The CDR3 is 16 residues long. CDR3 in amino acids: CASSLGQGARGHGYTF. The CDR3 region has the DNA TGTGCCAGCAGCTTGGGACAGGGGGCGCGGGGTCATGGCTACACCTTC.

In this sample, this clone turned up a few times. The V and J genes are TRBV4-2 and TRBJ2-7; 7 positions match TRBD1. The CDR3 is 12 amino acids. Per the germline V gene, CDR1 is LGHNA and CDR2 is YNFKEQ. Trimming took 4 bases from V and 6 from J; bases not matched to a gene: 3. The CDR3 DNA sequence: TGTGCCAGCAGCCGCAACAGGGGCGAGCAGTACTTC. Translation gives CASSRNRGEQYF.

The J gene is TRBJ2-2, the V gene TRBV2, with D perhaps matching TRBD2 (6 bases). This CDR3 region has 15 residues. Trimming took off 3 bases at V and 1 base at J, with 9 bases between the two ends. The V gene's germline CDR1 is SNHLY and CDR2 FYNNEI. CDR3 sequence (DNA): TGTGCCAGCAGTGATCCCGGGGGGAACACCGGGGAGCTGTTTTTT. Translating it yields CASSDPGGNTGELFF.

The rearrangement uses TRBV5-1 and TRBJ1-3; D is undetermined. Trimming took 0 bases from V and 0 from J, leaving 7 bases between them. CDR1 is SGHRS, CDR2 YFSETQ, per germline. CDR3 length equals 15 residues. CDR3 sequence: CASSLEQSSGNTIYF. The CDR3 DNA follows: TGCGCCAGCAGCTTGGAGCAGAGCTCTGGAAACACCATATATTTT.

The V gene is TRBV7-2, the J gene TRBJ2-1; TRBD1 agrees at 8 bases. Per the germline V gene, CDR1 is SGHTA and CDR2 is FQGNSA. V lost 4 bases, J lost 1 base, and 15 bases stayed unmatched. The CDR3 runs 19 residues. The CDR3 DNA reads TGTGCCAGCAGCTCTCCCTTGACAGGGGTCGCGCGTTCCTACAATGAGCAGTTCTTC. Translating it yields CASSSPLTGVARSYNEQFF.

This clone was recorded a few times. The rearrangement joins TRBV24-1 to TRBJ1-2; D is possibly TRBD1 (6 bases). CDR3 size: 14 residues. The germline gives CDR1 KGHDR, CDR2 SFDVKD. V was shortened by 3 bases and J by 8 bases, with 15 bases between the two germline ends. The CDR3 protein is CATSDPDRPSGYTF. Written as DNA, the CDR3 is TGTGCCACCAGTGATCCTGACAGGCCTAGCGGCTACACCTTC.

The chain carries TRBV5-8 and TRBJ2-3; D unclear. The CDR3 has 18 amino acids. CDR1 and CDR2 from the germline V gene are SGHTS and YDEGEE. The V gene lost 2 bases and the J gene lost 2 bases, with 21 bases spanning the gap. DNA of the CDR3: TGTGCCAGCAGCTTTAACCCCTCTACGGCCCAGAACACAGATACGCAGTATTTT. Amino acids: CASSFNPSTAQNTDTQYF.

This clone was observed once. V gene TRBV3-1 (or the pseudogene TRBV3-2) combines with J gene TRBJ2-5; TRBD2 is a possible D gene (5 bases). This CDR3 comprises 15 residues. V was clipped by 4 bases and J by 5 bases, with 17 bases between them. From germline, CDR1 is LGHDT and CDR2 YNNKEL (reference sequence). CDR3 in DNA: TGTGCCAGCAGCCCGACGGGGAAGAGCGGCGAGACCCAGTACTTC. Amino acids: CASSPTGKSGETQYF.

The chain carries TRBV27 and TRBJ1-1; possible D gene TRBD1, 5 bases. Trimming pared 1 base from V and 7 bases from J, leaving 7 bases between. Per germline, CDR1 MNHEY and CDR2 SMNVEV (reference sequence). The CDR3 spans 12 residues. The DNA for the CDR3 is TGTGCCAGCAGTTTATTAGGGGTTGAAGCTTTCTTT. Encoded protein: CASSLLGVEAFF.

The chain joins TRBV7-6 to TRBJ2-1, with D perhaps TRBD2 (6 bases). The V end was cut by 1 base, the J end by 5 bases, with 12 bases between. Germline CDR1 SGHVS, CDR2 FNYEAQ. The CDR3 loop spans 15 amino acids. The CDR3 DNA reads TGTGCCAGCAGCTTAGGCGGGGCGATGAACAATGAGCAGTTCTTC. This sequence encodes CASSLGGAMNNEQFF.

This chain connects TRBV9 to TRBJ1-5; the D gene is possibly TRBD1 (5 bases). Germline V gene lookup returns CDR1 SGDLS and CDR2 YYNGEE. CDR3 length: 12 amino acids. Trimming stripped 7 bases from V and 6 bases from J, with 11 bases between. This CDR3 reads CASGTGGQPQHF. The CDR3 nucleotides read TGTGCCAGCGGAACCGGGGGTCAGCCCCAGCATTTT.

The CDR3 spells CASSPEAGRPGELFF. The CDR3 nucleotides read TGTGCCAGCAGCCCCGAGGCCGGCCGGCCCGGGGAGCTGTTTTTT. The chain has TRBV7-3 and TRBJ2-2, with D hard to call. The CDR3 length is 15 residues. Trimming left V 5 bases short and J 6 bases short, with 16 bases between. Germline CDR1 is SGHTA and CDR2 is FQGTGA.

The chain couples TRBV19 to TRBJ2-2; D is undetermined. The ends were cut back, 0 bases at V and 4 bases at J, with 9 bases in the middle. Germline V gene data show CDR1 as LNHDA and CDR2 as SQIVND (reference sequence). The CDR3 length is 15 residues. The CDR3 nucleotides are TGTGCCAGTAGTATAGACGGGCAGTTCACCGGGGAGCTGTTTTTT. Its translation is CASSIDGQFTGELFF.

This clone was seen a single time. The V call is TRBV13, the J call TRBJ2-5; 12 nucleotides align to TRBD2. This CDR3 comprises 17 residues. Germline V lookup: CDR1 PRHDT, CDR2 FYEKMQ (reference sequence). With 4 bases clipped from V and 3 bases from J, the junction kept 9 bases outside the gene matches. CDR3 sequence (DNA): TGTGCCAGCAGCTCAGTGACTAGCGGGGGAGGAGAAGAGACCCAGTACTTC. It is translated as CASSSVTSGGGEETQYF.

The chain is built from TRBV29-1 and TRBJ1-1, with D possibly TRBD1 on 5 matching bases. V was trimmed by 4 bases and J by 6 bases, leaving 15 bases between them. The germline V gene has CDR1 SQVTM and CDR2 ANQGSEA. This CDR3 spans 13 amino acids. For the CDR3, the DNA is TGCAGCGTTGTCAGGGACCCGGGGGCTGAAGCTTTCTTT. This gives the protein CSVVRDPGAEAFF.

The V and J genes are TRBV6-5 and TRBJ1-1; D might be TRBD1 (6 bases). V lost 0 bases to trimming and J lost 6 bases, with 11 bases between them. There are 14 residues in the CDR3. Germline V CDR1 and CDR2: MNHEY, SVGAGI. The CDR3 sequence is CASSYSGGRSEAFF. For the CDR3, the DNA is TGTGCCAGCAGTTACTCGGGGGGCCGGTCTGAAGCTTTCTTT.

The chain uses TRBV7-6 and TRBJ2-1; D gene uncertain. Trimming left V 2 bases short and J 0 bases short, with 5 bases between. The CDR3 consists of 14 residues. CDR1 is SGHVS and CDR2 is FNYEAQ in the germline V gene. The CDR3 DNA reads as TGTGCCAGCAGCTTAACAACCTCCTACAATGAGCAGTTCTTC. Translating gives CASSLTTSYNEQFF.

The V gene is TRBV21-1, the J gene TRBJ1-2; the D segment call TRBD1 is taken from the table without a DNA check. TRBV21-1 is shown as a pseudogene. The CDR3 contains 14 residues. The CDR3 sequence is CASSKGQGRIGYTF. The CDR3 bases are TGTGCCAGCAGCAAGGGACAGGGGAGAATAGGCTACACCTTC.

This clone has just one count. CDR3 sequence reads: CASSQERGSLKGKLFF. Written as DNA, the CDR3 is TGTGCCAGCAGCCAAGAGCGGGGCAGCCTTAAGGGAAAACTGTTTTTT. The gene calls are TRBV3-1 (or the pseudogene TRBV3-2) and TRBJ1-4; D may be TRBD1 (5 bases). CDR3 length: 16 amino acids. Trimming shortened V by 0 bases and J by 10 bases, and 18 bases separated the two germline ends. Germline CDR1 reads LGHDT; CDR2 reads YNNKEL (reference sequence).

This chain connects TRBV19 to TRBJ1-1; D might be TRBD1 (5 bases). The CDR3 extends over 14 amino acids. CDR1 LNHDA and CDR2 SQIVND come from the germline V gene (reference sequence). The V and J ends lost 4 bases and 2 bases respectively, with 11 bases between them. CDR3 loop: CASSNQGSNTEAFF. Written as DNA, the CDR3 is TGTGCCAGTAGTAATCAGGGATCTAACACTGAAGCTTTCTTT. The variable domain in full, completed from reference TRBV19 and TRBJ1-1, reads DGGITQSPKYLFRKEGQNVTLSCEQNLNHDAMYWYRQDPGQGLRLIYYSQIVNDFQKGDIAEGYSVSREKKESFPLTVTSAQKNPTAFYLCASSNQGSNTEAFFGQGTRLTVV.

This clone was detected many times. V is TRBV12-5 and J is TRBJ1-2, with TRBD1 matching 9 bases. Germline V lookup: CDR1 LGHNT, CDR2 FRNRAP. Trimming removed 4 bases from V and 7 bases from J; junction bases left unmatched: 7. This CDR3 is 14 amino acids long. The CDR3 DNA follows: TGTGCTAGTGGTTCGGGGACAGGGTGGGGTGGCTACACCTTC. Amino acids: CASGSGTGWGGYTF.

The chain carries TRBV9 and TRBJ2-7; no definite D call. There are 13 residues in the CDR3. Trimming removed 1 base from V and 6 bases from J, with 11 bases in between. Germline lookup yields CDR1 SGDLS and CDR2 YYNGEE. This chain's CDR3 is CASSVNSRAEQYF. The CDR3 DNA follows: TGTGCCAGCAGCGTAAATTCGAGAGCCGAGCAGTACTTC.

The chain couples TRBV6-2 or TRBV6-3 to TRBJ1-6; D not certain. Germline V gene sequence: CDR1 MNHEY, CDR2 SVGEGT. CDR3 length: 15 amino acids. Trimming left V 2 bases short and J 0 bases short, with 5 bases between. For the CDR3, the DNA is TGTGCCAGCAGTTACGACTTCTCCTATAATTCACCCCTCCACTTT. Translation: CASSYDFSYNSPLHF.

In nucleotides, the CDR3 is TGCGCCAGCAGCCAGACCACCGAGAGCGGTTATGGCTACACCTTC. Encoded protein: CASSQTTESGYGYTF. J is TRBJ1-2 and V is TRBV5-1, with D unresolved. V lost 4 bases and J lost 5, with 18 bases in between. Germline-derived CDR1 and CDR2 are SGHRS and YFSETQ. This CDR3 contains 15 residues.